The TCR beta chain described here comes from a study of T-cell memory formation after mild COVID-19 (dated by TCRdb to the early 2020s). About the investigation overall: TCR sequence clusters from the two donors were largely donor specific. Longitudinal TCRalpha and TCRbeta repertoire sequencing tracked T-cell clones expanding and contracting after mild COVID-19 in a couple of donors. The cohort comprised two young, previously healthy adult volunteers, one female and one male.

Note on this clonotype: No cognate antigen has been identified for it. Base qualities were left out, and no much larger clone turns up one base away.

Instrument on record: Illumina NovaSeq 6000. TCRalpha and TCRbeta cDNA libraries were constructed by 5'RACE with constant-segment primers, with sample barcodes and unique molecular identifiers being introduced. Trizol reagent was used to extract RNA from every sample. Libraries were amplified in two PCR steps, with a second sample barcode and Illumina TruSeq adapters added in the second step. Libraries were sequenced on an Illumina NovaSeq with 2 x 150 bp paired-end reads. The authors' pipeline ran thus. Demultiplexing of reads and collapsing into UMI-guided consensus sequences were performed with migec v1.2.7. Using mixcr v2.1.11, UMI consensuses were aligned to TRA and TRB V and J templates and then assembled into clonotypes. Expanded or contracted clonotypes were those called significant by both edgeR and NoisET, with noise models trained on biological replicates. For edgeR calls, the cutoffs were a false discovery rate-adjusted p below 0.01 and a log2 fold-change threshold of 1. As an exploratory analysis of dynamics, max-normalized trajectories of the 1000 most abundant clonotypes were examined with PCA combined with hierarchical clustering. The CD4 or CD8 phenotype of responding clones was assigned using the separately sequenced CD4+ and CD8+ repertoires. The raw public data were reprocessed by TCRdb itself: fastp quality trimming at Q25, MiXCR clonotype calling, in-frame beta chains only. Each CDR3 protein appears once, grouped with its most common genes and DNA. TCRdb, not the authors, supplied the V and J calls. Within this sample are 430,000 or so distinct CDR3 sequences, with 20% to 30% of them counted one time only. The ten largest clonotypes hold under 15% of the sample.

CDR1 and CDR2, per the germline V gene, are SGHRS and YFSETQ. The CDR3 holds 13 amino acids from the cysteine to the phenylalanine. This entry keeps only the CDR3 DNA: 39 bases, framed from base 1. V loses 2 bases of germline sequence and J loses 4 bases, and the interval between the two ends is 9 bases. Ficoll-Paque density gradient centrifugation was used to isolate PBMCs. Paper-wide results and their limitations: From day 15 to 85, contracting clones showed balanced CD4/CD8 phenotypes, whereas a second wave of clones that expanded from day 15 to 37 leaned towards CD4+. Contracting CD4+ clones were located mainly in the CM and EM memory subsets, whereas CD8+ clones were found to be enriched in EMRA. Some responding clones were found in pre-infection memory, which suggests that pre-existing cross-reactive memory T cells took part in the SARS-CoV-2 response. The second-wave clones that peaked on day 37 were not confirmed to be SARS-CoV-2 specific. Only a couple of mild cases were covered in the study, and larger cohorts including severe cases with pre-infection samples were considered necessary.

The chain is encoded by TRBV5-1 joined to TRBJ1-1; no D segment can be confidently identified. The clonotype comes from an adult woman who had mild COVID-19 (a few samples of this study predate the infection). The sample titles of this study are shuffled in the database, so cell type and time point are left out; the donor was told from shared clones. Specimen: PBMCs or a T cell subset sorted from them (not recorded which). The CDR3: CASSLTLPTEAFF. The nucleotide sequence is TGCGCCAGCAGCTTAACTCTGCCCACTGAAGCTTTCTTT.